This paragraph covers one T cell receptor beta chain sequence. The target antigen is unknown. This entry comes from a study of beta chain features in type 1 diabetes. Study results and limitations: All four CD4+ subsets of Type 1 diabetes patients contained TCRB CDR3s that were moderately but significantly shorter. At VDJ recombination sites, type 1 diabetes patients had fewer insertions and more deleted nucleotides. Naive, central memory and Treg TCRB repertoires appeared more alike in patients than in healthy donors.

Trimming left V 4 bases short and J 2 bases short, with 9 bases between. Germline CDR1 SGHRS, CDR2 YFSETQ. The CDR3 loop spans 13 amino acids. As every portion of the isolated RNA was reverse transcribed, the sequencing read expressed TCRB transcripts. Produced via immunoSEQ multiplex PCR; TCRdb's table is partial and in-frame only. The sample yields 45,000 to 60,000 clones, about three fifths seen once. What was sequenced was stem cell memory CD4+ T cells from blood. The chain carries TRBV5-1 and TRBJ1-1; tentatively, D is TRBD1 (6 bases). The receptor was derived from a woman aged 25 to 45 with type 1 diabetes. CDR3 sequence reads: CASSLQGNTEAFF. In DNA form, the CDR3 reads TGCGCCAGCAGCCTACAGGGAAACACTGAAGCTTTCTTT.